This T cell receptor (beta chain) is from a study of blood T cell repertoires in COVID-19 (dated by TCRdb to 2018 to 2020). Some background on the complete study: Samples from collaborators originated in the United States, Italy and Spain and spanned both the acute and convalescent phases of COVID-19. The material from the prospective study consisted of cDNA or gDNA derived from T cells, B-cell-depleted T cells, or PBMCs. The dataset comprised deeply sampled blood TCRbeta repertoires from subjects exposed to, actively infected with, or recovered from COVID-19. A freely available public database, intended as a resource for researchers studying the immune response to SARS-CoV-2, is where the repertoires were released. The samples were drawn from two sources: the first 160 participants of the ongoing ImmuneRACE study, and some 1,300 subjects contributed by 6 global collaborators. A de-identified subject ID, COVID-19 status, age in years and sex were almost always included in the sample metadata. Where available, HLA class I and class II types were taken from metadata supplied by the sample provider and were not determined by assay-based typing.

Enrolling through a virtual design, the prospective study's participants ranged in age from roughly 18 to 100 years and lived across 20 to 25 United States geographic areas. Cohort assignment in the prospective study relied on participant-reported clinical history from a screening survey and a study questionnaire. In the prospective study, mobile phlebotomists collected whole blood, serum and a nasopharyngeal or oropharyngeal swab from each participant. Over a roughly two-month period, participants in the prospective study had the option of providing additional blood draws and questionnaires. Before DNA extraction, blood samples from the prospective study were shipped at room temperature or frozen. TCRbeta CDR3 regions were amplified from genomic DNA by means of the immunoSEQ Assay, a bias-controlled multiplex PCR. In the authors' own workflow: The number of nucleated cells in each sample was estimated by amplification of reference gene primers within the assay. To quantify the absolute abundance of each unique TCRbeta CDR3 rearrangement, sequence reads were collapsed and filtered. Productive Simpson clonality was computed per sample as the square root of Simpson's diversity index over productive rearrangements. The source is immuneACCESS, and TCRdb retained only in-frame sequences with V and J called. Part of the clones is not carried over; for the studies checked, unresolved V genes explain less than half of this, and the remainder is unexplained. That table gives V, J and clone size, and the DNA gave D and trimming. The sample has about 260,000 clones on record, 85% to 90% of them singletons. Clones ranked in the top ten supply roughly 4.3% of the sample.

The full study reports these points: How much clinical and demographic metadata was included differed by source and by participant, and the metadata was provided uncurated.

Its CDR3 holds 14 amino acids, cysteine through phenylalanine. Just the 42-base CDR3 DNA is kept, in frame starting at base 1. The germline V gene specifies SGDLS as CDR1 and YYNGEE as CDR2. At the junction V is shortened by 2 bases and J by 4 bases; bases outside the gene matches: 6. This clone has just one count. The specificity of this receptor is unknown. Per-nucleotide qualities are absent, and no much larger clonotype sits a single base away. Sequenced: PBMCs or T cells enriched from blood (not recorded which). The receptor was derived from a young woman with acute COVID-19. The chain was built from TRBV9 and TRBJ2-7; a stretch of 7 junction bases matches TRBD2. The DNA reads TGTGCCAGCAGCGTGGGGGAGGGCGAATACGAGCAGTACTTC. It specifies CASSVGEGEYEQYF.